This TCR beta chain originates from a study of T cell changes during pregnancy in multiple sclerosis. The CDR3 is 14 residues long. Germline loops: CDR1 SGHVS, CDR2 FQNEAQ. V gave up 1 base and J gave up 2 bases, with 9 bases separating them. The repertoire was sequenced with immunoSEQ multiplex PCR; TCRdb's copy has only in-frame clones and lacks some. The sample yields roughly 24,000 clones, roughly 89% seen once. This clone has just one count. The J gene is TRBJ2-7, the V gene TRBV7-8, with D possibly matching TRBD2 (5 bases). This specimen consisted of CD8+ T cells from peripheral blood mononuclear cells, obtained in the first trimester of pregnancy. The TCR comes from a female donor in good health, enrolled as a control in a pregnancy study. The CDR3 loop is CASSLGLLAYEQYF. Written as DNA, the CDR3 is TGTGCCAGCAGCTTAGGACTACTAGCCTACGAGCAGTACTTC.